The entry that follows covers one T cell receptor beta chain sequence. This clone occurred once. The target of this receptor is not known. No clone much larger than this one lies a single base away; base qualities are absent. V was cut back by 3 bases and J by 10 bases, leaving a gap of 16 bases between them. The germline V gene gives CDR1 as MGHRA and CDR2 as YSYEKL. From the cysteine through the phenylalanine, the CDR3 covers 14 amino acids. Of all the DNA, just the CDR3 is kept, 42 bases in frame from base 1. The data originate from a study of shared clonotypes between healthy human individuals (dated by TCRdb to the early 2020s). As for the study more broadly: A few men and a couple of women, aged 18 to 49 years, made up the cohort. The study deeply sequenced blood TCR repertoires of about five healthy adults to estimate repertoire size and the extent of clonotype sharing between individuals. Between about 0.9 and 8.9 billion PBMCs per donor were obtained by leukapheresis. Libraries were prepared and TCR repertoires were sequenced by different laboratories using diverse techniques, in order to increase sequencing depth and limit assay-specific biases. For each donor, CD4 naive and CD4 memory were each run on three plates, CD8 naive on two plates, and CD8 memory on one plate.

The research as a whole found: Pairwise subsampling led to the expectation that sequencing depth would affect the degree of clonotype sharing among donors. The genetic and exposure-history diversity represented was limited by the small number of donors. Clonotypes shared by all four sorted-subset donors showed higher generation probabilities than non-shared clonotypes. Larger estimated clonotype richness was generally found for naive subsets than for memory subsets. Sampling was restricted to blood, and TCR repertoires in tissue are likely to differ from TCR repertoires in blood. Approximately 5% of naive CD4, 3% to 3.5% of naive CD8, 2% to 2.5% of memory CD4, and 0.35% to 0.5% of memory CD8 clonotypes were shared across a handful of donors. Rarefaction of sorted-subset datasets indicated incomplete sequencing despite the large sequencing depth.

TCR CDR3 regions were amplified from genomic DNA by multiplex PCR using the deep immunoSEQ assay. Extracted genomic DNA from each cell subset was distributed evenly across all wells of several immunoSEQ 96-well plates, and each plate was treated as a replicate. For sorted subsets, roughly 200 ng genomic DNA, equal to about 30,000 T cell genomes, was loaded into each replicate PCR. Purified libraries were measured with a Qubit 3.0 fluorometer, size-checked on a Bioanalyzer 2100, and measured again with the KAPA Library Quantification kit. Every immunoSEQ 96-well plate was sequenced on a dedicated single-read 150-cycle Illumina NextSeq 550 flow cell. The source study handled its data this way. Because the immunoSEQ output held only junctional sequences and lacked quality scores, the filtering could not match the filtering applied to full-length reads. To assign V/J genes and CDR3, sequences were annotated using PyIR, a Python wrapper for IgBLAST v1.9, with IMGT germline references. Reads were filtered out if the reads had weak V/J assignments (E-value above 1e-6), no CDR3, stop codons, out-of-frame junctions, or ambiguous translated residues. V3J clonotypes were defined as sequences sharing an identical inferred V gene, J gene, and CDR3 amino acid sequence. The percentage overlap between two repertoires was calculated by dividing the number of shared unique clonotypes by the size of the smaller repertoire. Richness of each repertoire was evaluated using RTK rarefaction, the Chao1 estimator, and Recon v2.1 estimates of unobserved clonotypes. Generation probabilities for all TCRbeta clonotypes obtained by the gDNA method from a handful of donors were computed using OLGA. This is the immuneACCESS table as TCRdb keeps it, with only in-frame sequences that have V and J called. A part of the clones is gone; compared with another copy, unresolved V genes explain less than half, and the rest is unexplained. Clone size and V and J calls were adopted from that table, with D and trimming inferred from the DNA. The sample has about 2.1 million clones on record, 93% of them singletons. In total, the top ten clones hold less than 2% of the sample.

CD8 naive samples were obtained by positive selection for CCR7 among CD45RO-negative cells, yielding a CD45RA+CCR7+ population from which TemRA cells were excluded. Healthy HIV-negative adults with no recently reported acute infections or vaccinations were included as donors. Every donor was a Caucasian adult living in Nashville, Tennessee, USA. After blood collection by leukapheresis, PBMCs were isolated using Ficoll-Histopaque density gradient centrifugation and then cryopreserved in the vapor phase of liquid nitrogen. Purity and quantity of every magnetically sorted T cell population were checked by analytical flow cytometry. Genomic DNA was isolated from every sorted fraction and measured by UV absorbance on a Nanodrop 2000c.

The specimen sequenced was naive CD8+ T cells from PBMCs. The cell subset or site label for this specimen denotes: CD45RA+CCR7+. The TCR was taken from a man between 18 and 35 years old in good health. Some clones in this sample may be carry-over from other donors' samples. In this chain, TRBV4-1 is recombined with TRBJ1-5, and TRBD1 may be the D gene, going by 6 matching bases. This receptor carries the CDR3 CASSHAQGPRPQHF. The nucleotide sequence is given as TGCGCCAGCAGCCATGCCCAGGGGCCCCGACCCCAGCATTTT.